This entry concerns a single T cell receptor beta chain. This sample is drawn from a study of PD-L1 blockade in urothelial cancer. Sequenced by immunoSEQ multiplex PCR; TCRdb stores in-frame clones only, minus some. The sample lists 25,000 to 35,000 clones, around 80% occurring once. The time point denotes: peripheral blood 6 weeks after treatment start. Germline CDR1 is SGHDT and CDR2 is YYEEEE. J gave up 4 bases and V 0 bases, and 7 bases lay outside the gene matches. The CDR3 runs 15 residues. The chain is built from TRBV5-6 and TRBJ2-7; 7 bases align to TRBD2. The source is an older man with urothelial cancer. Source: PBMCs, taken around atezolizumab (anti-PD-L1) treatment. The CDR3 region has the DNA TGTGCCAGCAGCTTGGGCCTAGCGGTGGGATACGAGCAGTACTTC. Residues: CASSLGLAVGYEQYF.